The source of this T cell receptor (beta chain) is a study of blood T cells in healthy people across ages (dated by TCRdb to the mid-2010s). In terms of the full investigation: Template switching captured roughly one uniquely barcoded TCR beta cDNA molecule per two T cells in model experiments. Age-related changes in TCR beta repertoire diversity were measured in the study by deep sequencing normalized with unique cDNA molecular identifiers. The donors were split into four age groups: young (average 16 years), middle-aged (39), aged (over 55) and long-lived (approximately 89). Using the same blood draw, the study looked at two additional independent replicas of 1 million unique cDNA reads for two donors, one aged 18 to 30 and the other aged 80 or older.

Summary of the overall study and its limitations: Compared with the aged group, the long-lived group had more naive CD4+ T cells, fewer expanded clones and increased TCR diversity, suggesting age selection. A strong correlation was found between observed TCR beta diversity and the percentage of naive T cells measured by flow cytometry. Estimates of total diversity from one million sequenced T cells were regarded as lower bounds and underestimates. Bulk unsorted PBMC profiling prevented conclusive comparison of naive and antigen-experienced compartments. Because donor CMV infection status was unknown, age-related changes in expanded clonotypes were potentially confounded. Observed TCR beta diversity per million T cells fell roughly linearly with age, and a significant reduction was already apparent by age roughly 40.

This clonotype showed up just once. Its antigen is still unknown. No quality values exist for individual bases; no much larger clone is one base distant. CDR1 MDHEN and CDR2 SYDVKM are derived from the germline V gene. Measured from the cysteine to the phenylalanine, the CDR3 is 18 residues long. Only the CDR3 part of the read is kept: 54 bases, read in frame from the first base. At the junction V is shortened by 2 bases and J by 2 bases, with 22 bases in between. Libraries came from 5' RACE. The data were produced on an Illumina HiSeq 2500. A second PCR of about 6 to 12 cycles was run with a J-beta primer mix and a sample-barcoded 5' primer. A template-switch 5' adaptor carrying 12 random nucleotides introduced a unique molecular identifier onto each TCR beta cDNA molecule. Each sample yielded at least 2.5 million CDR3-containing paired-end reads. First-strand cDNA was synthesized from all RNA with the Mint cDNA synthesis kit, primed by a TRBC-specific oligonucleotide. All cDNA was treated with uracil-DNA glycosylase and then went through a first 18-cycle PCR with the universal primers M1SS and BC2_uni_R. The paper's data handling went like this. Each sample was normalized by randomly selecting 1 million high-quality reads, each carrying a distinct molecular identifier. Reads with shared molecular identifiers were discarded instead of being binned into consensus sequences. MiTCR, with a Q25 quality threshold and the strictest error-elimination algorithm, was used for CDR3 identification, clonotype clustering and error correction. A nonparametric unseen species model with Euler transformation was used to estimate lower-bound total TCR beta diversity. TCRdb applied fastp at Q25 and MiXCR to the public reads, then kept only in-frame beta chains. Entries are consolidated by CDR3 protein sequence, retaining the most common genes and DNA. TCRdb's processing, not the authors' own work, is the source of the V and J calls. Within this sample are around 1,000,000 distinct CDR3 sequences, with about 23% of them counted one time only. About 0.72% of the sample belongs to the ten largest clones.

Donors were 30 to 45 systemically healthy Caucasian individuals from Russia aged 6 to 90 years. Approximately 9.7 milliliters of peripheral blood were drawn from each donor into EDTA-treated Vacutainer tubes. PBMCs were isolated by Ficoll-Paque density-gradient centrifugation, with at least 7 million obtained per sample. Trizol reagent was used to extract total RNA from the PBMCs, yielding at least 5 micrograms per sample. The percentages of naive CD45RAhigh/CD27high T cells were determined by flow cytometry on a PBMC aliquot from every donor. This sample was also put to use in a study of T cells of mothers and their children. The second study also describes: Nine systemically healthy Caucasian individuals, comprising three mothers and their six children, were included as donors. cDNA synthesis consumed the entire amount of extracted RNA, loaded at approximately 1.4 ug RNA in each 15 ul reaction. In the second PCR, the M1S primer added sample barcodes and 2-4 random nucleotides. Over 8 million TCR beta CDR3 reads were obtained for each mother, and 3 million to 3.5 million reads were obtained for each child. In both related and unrelated pairs, thymic selection shapes the output of TCR recombination in a similar way, with inherited differences having only a minor effect. Normalized repertoire overlap was always found to be slightly, but never significantly, higher in related mother-child pairs than in unrelated mother-child pairs. Persistent microchimeric T cell clones were not detected, at a sensitivity of around 100 clones per million clonotypes. To look for features that set related mother-child pairs apart from unrelated individuals, the researchers ran deep NGS to compare the TCR beta repertoires of mothers and children. Mothers averaged 40 +/- 4 years of age and children averaged around 11 +/- 4 years. After adapter ligation with NEBNext reagents, the libraries were sequenced on Illumina HiSeq 2000 with 100+100 nt paired-end reads. To avoid cross-contamination, the mother libraries and the child libraries were prepared a month apart and sequenced in separate runs. Each donor had between roughly 450,000 and 2,100,000 distinct TCR beta clonotypes identified. Naive TCR beta clonotypes were estimated from low-frequency clonotypes matched to each donor's FACS-determined naive share, without sorting.

Sequenced input: blood. The sequence was obtained from a girl aged 2-10 years in good health. This receptor chain uses TRBV28 and TRBJ2-7, with no reliable assignment of the D segment. The DNA sequence is TGTGCCAGCAGTTTAATATCCCCCGACTGGAGATCCCCCTACGAGCAGTACTTC. Its translation reads: CASSLISPDWRSPYEQYF.